These 28 T cell receptor beta chains originate from one sample sequenced in a study of T-cell reconstitution after alpha-beta-depleted transplantation in children. A TCRbeta library incorporating unique molecular identifiers was prepared. TCRdb reprocessed the PCR reads with MiXCR, giving one entry per CDR3 protein. In the table there are about 110,000 distinct CDR3 sequences, about a tenth of which are singletons. The sample consisted of PBMCs, taken before TCRalphabeta/CD19-depleted stem cell transplant. The receptors were gathered from a boy aged 2-15 years with acute lymphoblastic leukemia, due to receive a stem cell transplant.

This clonotype came up a few times. CDR3 DNA: TGTGCCAGCAGCCTCCCCGGGACACCCTACGAGCAGTACTTC. As protein: CASSLPGTPYEQYF. The chain couples TRBV3-1 to TRBJ2-7; D is possibly TRBD1 (6 bases). This CDR3 contains 14 residues. The germline V and J ends were trimmed by 4 bases and 2 bases, with 12 bases remaining between them. CDR1 and CDR2 from the germline V gene are LGHDT and YNNKEL (reference sequence).

This clonotype was seen at least ten times. The rearrangement uses TRBV7-9 and TRBJ2-5, with TRBD2 matching over 11 bases. This CDR3 is built from 15 residues. Germline V gene data show CDR1 as SEHNR and CDR2 as FQNEAQ (reference sequence). The J segment lost 7 bases and the V segment lost 3 bases, leaving 7 bases of the junction unmatched. In nucleotides, the CDR3 is TGTGCCAGCAGCTTGTGGGAAACTAGCGGGAGGACCCAGTACTTC. Protein product: CASSLWETSGRTQYF.

This clonotype was seen only a few times. This sequence joins TRBV9 and TRBJ2-3, with D perhaps being TRBD1 or TRBD2 (5 bases each). V was pared by 1 base and J by 0 bases, with 9 bases between. This CDR3 spans 15 amino acids. Germline-derived CDR1 and CDR2 are SGDLS and YYNGEE. CDR3 nucleotides: TGTGCCAGCAGCGTATACGGGGCTAGCACAGATACGCAGTATTTT. This codes for CASSVYGASTDTQYF.

The sample holds many counts of this clonotype. The rearrangement links TRBV7-2 to TRBJ2-3; 7 bases agree with TRBD1. Unmatched junction bases numbered 11, after V lost 4 bases and J lost 1 base. From germline, CDR1 is SGHTA and CDR2 FQGNSA. This CDR3 is built from 17 residues. CDR3 sequence (DNA): TGTGCCAGCAGCTCGAATTCCCTGACAGGGCGCACAGATACGCAGTATTTT. Amino acid sequence: CASSSNSLTGRTDTQYF. Combining the CDR3 with reference TRBV7-2 and TRBJ2-3 gives the whole variable domain GAGVSQSPSNKVTEKGKDVELRCDPISGHTALYWYRQSLGQGLEFLIYFQGNSAPDKSGLPSDRFSAERTGGSVSTLTIQRTQQEDSAVYLCASSSNSLTGRTDTQYFGPGTRLTVL.

This clonotype was recorded only once. J is TRBJ2-7 and V is TRBV5-1; maybe TRBD2 (6 bases). The germline V gene has CDR1 SGHRS and CDR2 YFSETQ. V was cut by 4 bases and J by 3 bases, with 14 bases left in between. The CDR3 length is 14 residues. CDR3 loop: CASSPQPGDYEQYF. The CDR3 DNA follows: TGCGCCAGCAGCCCTCAACCGGGAGACTACGAGCAGTACTTC.

The chain joins TRBV12-3 or TRBV12-4 to TRBJ2-1, with TRBD2 matching 13 bases. The J segment lost 7 bases and the V segment lost 5 bases, leaving 11 bases of the junction unmatched. The CDR3 sequence is 17 residues long. In nucleotides, the CDR3 is TGTGCCAGCAGTCTTCGGACTAGCGGGAGTTTGGTAAATGAGCAGTTCTTC. It is translated as CASSLRTSGSLVNEQFF.

This clonotype was counted at least ten times. This rearrangement joins TRBV5-6 to TRBJ2-1; 7 nucleotides align to TRBD1. CDR1 and CDR2 (germline): SGHDT, YYEEEE. V lost 0 bases and J lost 2; bases outside the gene matches: 5. The CDR3 is 16 residues long. The CDR3 reads CASSLVDRPPYNEQFF. CDR3 in DNA: TGTGCCAGCAGCTTGGTGGACAGGCCGCCCTACAATGAGCAGTTCTTC.

The table lists this clonotype with many counts. The chain links TRBV6-5 to TRBJ2-1; 13 nucleotides match TRBD2. Trimming cost V 2 bases and J 9 bases; bases outside gene matches: 7. Germline values: CDR1 MNHEY, CDR2 SVGAGI. This CDR3 is 16 amino acids long. CDR3 sequence reads: CASSYRGLAGWGEQFF. For the CDR3, the DNA is TGTGCCAGCAGTTACCGGGGACTAGCGGGGTGGGGTGAGCAGTTCTTC.

This clonotype has just a few counts. This chain joins TRBV7-3 and TRBJ2-7; 8 bases fit TRBD2. The CDR3 is 14 amino acids. From germline, CDR1 is SGHTA and CDR2 FQGTGA. V was pared by 4 bases and J by 5 bases, with 7 bases of the junction left unmatched. The CDR3 DNA is TGTGCCAGCAGCTCCGGGAGGGCCGTTGACGAGCAGTACTTC. It translates to CASSSGRAVDEQYF.

Only a few counts were recorded for this clonotype. The V gene is TRBV7-9, the J gene TRBJ2-1; 11 nucleotides match TRBD2. Germline V gene data show CDR1 as SEHNR and CDR2 as FQNEAQ (reference sequence). The CDR3 runs to 16 residues. V gave up 7 bases and J gave up 2 bases; unmatched junction bases: 7. CDR3 DNA: TGTGCCAGCAAGACTAGCGGGGCACCTACCTACAATGAGCAGTTCTTC. It yields the protein CASKTSGAPTYNEQFF.

The rearrangement joins TRBV7-9 to TRBJ1-5; 7 bases map to TRBD1. The CDR3 contains 14 residues. Germline lookup yields CDR1 SEHNR and CDR2 FQNEAQ (reference sequence). The J segment lost 7 bases and the V segment lost 5 bases, leaving 8 bases of the junction unmatched. For the CDR3, the DNA is TGTGCCAGCAGCGGAGGAGGGGGCCCCCAGCCCCAGCATTTT. This sequence encodes CASSGGGGPQPQHF.

The sample holds many counts of this clonotype. This CDR3 reads CASSFDFSENEQFF. The DNA for the CDR3 is TGTGCCAGCAGTTTCGATTTCTCGGAGAATGAGCAGTTCTTC. The chain combines TRBV12-3 or TRBV12-4 with TRBJ2-1, with no clear D. V lost 3 bases and J 7 bases, leaving 13 bases between the germline ends. This CDR3 contains 14 residues.

In its sample, this clonotype was seen many times. Here the CDR3 DNA reads TGCGCCAGCAGCCCACAGGGGGAAAATGAGCAGTTCTTC. Translation: CASSPQGENEQFF. This chain joins TRBV5-1 and TRBJ2-1; 8 bases align to TRBD1. Germline CDR1 reads SGHRS; CDR2 reads YFSETQ. Trimming at V came to 4 bases and at J to 7 bases, leaving 4 bases not matched to a gene. This CDR3 comprises 13 residues.

CDR3 loop: CASSDEGVGDTEAFF. Here the CDR3 DNA reads TGTGCCAGCAGCGACGAGGGGGTGGGGGACACTGAAGCTTTCTTT. V and J are TRBV2 and TRBJ1-1; D possibly corresponds to TRBD1 (6 bases). This CDR3 has 15 residues. The V and J ends lost 6 bases and 3 bases respectively, with 17 bases between them. Germline V gene lookup returns CDR1 SNHLY and CDR2 FYNNEI.

The chain links TRBV18 to TRBJ2-3, with D tentatively TRBD2 (6 bases). This CDR3 spans 16 amino acids. The germline V gene encodes CDR1 KGHSH and CDR2 LQKENI. V gave up 6 bases and J gave up 2 bases, with 18 bases separating them. The chain's CDR3 is CASSRGGESYTDTQYF. CDR3 nucleotide sequence: TGTGCCAGCTCGCGAGGCGGGGAAAGCTACACAGATACGCAGTATTTT.

The CDR3 loop is CASSPLEGATYGYTF. In DNA, the CDR3 is TGTGCCAGCAGCCCCCTTGAGGGGGCAACCTATGGCTACACCTTC. This chain links TRBV3-1 with TRBJ1-2; 7 nucleotides match TRBD1. CDR3 length: 15 amino acids. J was trimmed by 4 bases and V by 4 bases; bases with no gene match: 9. In germline, CDR1 is LGHDT, CDR2 YNNKEL (reference sequence).

This clonotype occurred many times. The rearrangement uses TRBV5-1 and TRBJ2-7; D might be TRBD1 (6 bases). Germline lookup yields CDR1 SGHRS and CDR2 YFSETQ. V dropped 4 bases and J dropped 2 bases, with 16 bases sitting between them. The CDR3 is 15 residues long. The CDR3 region has the DNA TGCGCCAGCAGCCCAGTGACAGGATATACCTACGAGCAGTACTTC. Amino acid sequence: CASSPVTGYTYEQYF.

The table lists this clonotype with many counts. The chain links TRBV20-1 to TRBJ2-7; TRBD2 matches at 14 bases. The V and J ends lost 6 bases and 5 bases, in that order; junction bases with no gene match: 6. CDR3 length: 14 amino acids. The germline V gene encodes CDR1 DFQATT and CDR2 SNEGSKA (reference sequence). CDR3 in DNA: TGCAGTGCCCTGACTAGCGGGAGGGCCGACGAGCAGTACTTC. Translating gives CSALTSGRADEQYF.

Ten or more counts support this clonotype. This chain links TRBV10-2 with TRBJ1-2; the D gene is possibly TRBD1 (5 bases). There are 15 residues in the CDR3. CDR1 and CDR2 from the germline V gene are WSHSY and SAAADI. The germline V and J ends were trimmed by 2 bases and 8 bases, with 18 bases remaining between them. The CDR3: CASSEKSGFSSGYTF. The CDR3 DNA follows: TGCGCCAGCAGTGAGAAGTCAGGGTTCAGTTCGGGCTACACCTTC.

The V and J genes are TRBV20-1 and TRBJ2-7; 10 bases map to TRBD1. Germline CDR1 and CDR2: DFQATT and SNEGSKA (reference sequence). The CDR3 covers 14 residues. J was trimmed by 7 bases and V by 2 bases; bases with no gene match: 8. The CDR3 reads CSARSRQGALEQYF. The CDR3 DNA sequence: TGCAGTGCTAGATCAAGACAGGGGGCGTTGGAGCAGTACTTC.

This clonotype appeared a few times. V is TRBV27 and J is TRBJ1-5; D gene uncertain. V shed 4 bases and J shed 1 base, with 14 bases lying between them. CDR3 length: 16 residues. Germline V gene sequence: CDR1 MNHEY, CDR2 SMNVEV (reference sequence). Here the CDR3 reads CASSSLGLGSNQPQHF. CDR3 DNA sequence: TGTGCCAGCAGTTCTTTAGGTCTGGGGAGCAATCAGCCCCAGCATTTT.

This chain connects TRBV9 to TRBJ1-2; 8 bases are shared with TRBD1. CDR3 length equals 19 residues. The germline gives CDR1 SGDLS, CDR2 YYNGEE. Losses at the gene ends were 0 bases for V and 4 bases for J; bases not matched to a gene: 17. The CDR3 loop is CASSVDYRPTGDGGYGYTF. Here the CDR3 DNA reads TGTGCCAGCAGCGTAGACTATAGACCGACAGGGGATGGCGGCTATGGCTACACCTTC.

This clonotype was observed a handful of times. The chain is built from TRBV5-1 and TRBJ2-1; tentative D call: TRBD2 (6 bases). V lost 0 bases and J 4 bases, leaving 17 bases between the germline ends. Germline V gene lookup returns CDR1 SGHRS and CDR2 YFSETQ. The CDR3 contains 17 residues. As DNA, the CDR3 is TGCGCCAGCAGCTTGGGGGGCTCCGCGGGGCTATACAATGAGCAGTTCTTC. Translation gives CASSLGGSAGLYNEQFF.

This chain joins TRBV5-1 and TRBJ2-7; D not certain. This CDR3 comprises 13 residues. Germline-derived CDR1 and CDR2 are SGHRS and YFSETQ. Trimming shortened V by 4 bases and J by 5 bases, and 13 bases separated the two germline ends. The CDR3 loop is CASSHPIRNEQYF. The DNA for the CDR3 is TGCGCCAGCAGCCACCCCATTCGGAACGAGCAGTACTTC.

There are many counts of this clonotype. The V call is TRBV6-5, the J call TRBJ2-3; TRBD1 matches at 9 bases. The CDR3 contains 14 residues. V dropped 4 bases and J dropped 5; count of bases not matched to a gene: 4. Germline-derived CDR1 and CDR2 are MNHEY and SVGAGI. CDR3 nucleotide sequence: TGTGCCAGCAGTTGGGGACAGGGTAGAGATACGCAGTATTTT. Protein: CASSWGQGRDTQYF.

Only a few counts were recorded for this clonotype. J is TRBJ2-7 and V is TRBV5-1; TRBD1 agrees at 9 bases. This CDR3 region has 14 residues. Germline assignment: CDR1 SGHRS and CDR2 YFSETQ. With V trimmed by 1 base and J by 4 bases, 3 bases remained unmatched. Here the CDR3 DNA reads TGCGCCAGCAGCTTGATACAGGGGGCATACGAGCAGTACTTC. Translated: CASSLIQGAYEQYF.

This rearrangement joins TRBV14 to TRBJ2-3; 7 bases agree with TRBD2. Germline trimming cut 3 bases from V and 2 bases from J; bases unmatched to any gene: 8. Looked up from germline, CDR1 is SGHDN and CDR2 is FVKESK. The CDR3 extends over 16 amino acids. The CDR3 sequence is CASSQIWLADTDTQYF. The CDR3 DNA reads as TGTGCCAGCAGCCAGATTTGGCTAGCGGACACAGATACGCAGTATTTT.

This clonotype was seen many times. The J gene is TRBJ2-3, the V gene TRBV12-3 or TRBV12-4, with 7 bases lining up with TRBD2. Losses at the gene ends were 5 bases for V and 2 bases for J; bases not matched to a gene: 1. The CDR3 consists of 13 residues. The CDR3 sequence: CASSGDYTDTQYF. CDR3 in DNA: TGTGCCAGCAGTGGGGACTACACAGATACGCAGTATTTT.